The sequence of this TCR beta chain was determined in a study of T cell changes during pregnancy in multiple sclerosis. The assay was immunoSEQ multiplex PCR, and TCRdb's table has in-frame clones only and misses some. The repertoire holds about 38,000 clones, with over 90% as singletons. This CDR3 is 12 amino acids long. The germline CDR1 and CDR2 sequences are SNHLY and FYNNEI. Trimming took 6 bases from V and 9 from J; bases not matched to a gene: 7. This receptor was identified in a female donor with multiple sclerosis, enrolled in a pregnancy study. The input for sequencing was CD4+ T cells from peripheral blood mononuclear cells, taken in the second trimester of pregnancy. This chain links TRBV2 with TRBJ2-7, with 8 positions matching TRBD2. As DNA, the CDR3 is TGTGCCAGCAGCGTTATCGGGGGGGGGCAGTACTTC. This gives the protein CASSVIGGGQYF.